Below, one TCR beta chain is given with its context. Its antigen is not known. The run depth of the assay was deep. Method: immunoSEQ multiplex PCR; TCRdb's copy keeps in-frame clones and lacks some. This sample has under 2,500,000 clones; 90% to 97% occur once, and the top ten carry more than 0.1%. This specimen comes from a study of shared clonotypes between healthy human individuals. Across the whole study: For every donor, three CD4 naive, three CD4 memory, two CD8 naive and one CD8 memory plates were used.

Germline values: CDR1 DFQATT, CDR2 SNEGSKA (reference sequence). The CDR3 has 11 amino acids. V was cut by 6 bases and J by 14 bases, with 14 bases left in between. Both subsets, CD45RA+ naive and CD45RA-negative memory, were split from the CD4+ cells. Study-wide points: Naive CD4 clonotype sharing across a handful of donors was about 5%.

The sequence was collected from a man between 18 and 35 years old in good health. The rearrangement joins TRBV20-1 to TRBJ1-6, with D perhaps matching TRBD1 (5 bases). The sample was naive CD4+ T cells sorted from blood. Stated subset: CD45RA+ positively selected. The chain's CDR3 is CSANQGGTLHF. The CDR3 DNA reads as TGCAGTGCCAACCAGGGTGGGACCCTCCACTTT.